This T cell receptor (beta chain) was recorded in a study of blood T cell repertoires in COVID-19. Study-level information: Samples of COVID-19 (acute and convalescent) were obtained from the United States, Italy and Spain. Sources were T cells, B-cell-depleted T cells, or PBMCs; the material itself was cDNA or gDNA.

As processed by the authors: Amplification from reference gene primers served as the basis for estimated nucleated cell counts. The repertoire was sequenced with immunoSEQ multiplex PCR; TCRdb's copy has only in-frame clones and lacks some. The V and J calls and clone size are taken from that table; D and trimming were inferred from the DNA. The table records 75,000 to 80,000 clones, around 90% of them present only once. This clone is deemed large. Source material: peripheral blood. The receptor was isolated from a human donor in a cohort sampled during active COVID-19.

CDR3 sequence: CASIHRGRFWWNTGELFF. The CDR3 DNA reads TGTGCCAGTATACACAGGGGGCGCTTTTGGTGGAACACCGGGGAGCTGTTTTTT. V usage is TRBV7-9 and J usage is TRBJ2-2; 9 bases map to TRBD1. The V gene's germline CDR1 is SEHNR and CDR2 FQNEAQ (reference sequence). V lost 9 bases, J lost 1 base, and 15 bases stayed unmatched. The CDR3 is made up of 18 amino acids.